The 15 T cell receptor beta chains below all came from one sample that was sequenced in a study of T-cell memory formation after mild COVID-19. Each CDR3 protein is one row after TCRdb ran MiXCR on the 5' RACE reads. The top ten clones hold around 8% of a sample with 400,000 to 500,000 distinct CDR3 sequences, around 20% of them seen once. The sequenced sample was PBMCs or a T cell subset sorted from them (not recorded which). The receptor set was obtained from an adult woman who had mild COVID-19 (a few samples of this study predate the infection). Cell type and time point are not known.

This chain links TRBV10-3 with TRBJ1-1, with D unresolved. Germline CDR1 ENHRY, CDR2 SYGVKD. Trimming shortened V by 6 bases and J by 4 bases, and 15 bases separated the two germline ends. This CDR3 has 14 residues. The CDR3 is CAIRGTEGATEAFF. The CDR3, as DNA: TGTGCCATCAGGGGAACAGAGGGTGCCACTGAAGCTTTCTTT.

This clonotype was counted many times. The V gene is TRBV20-1, the J gene TRBJ2-7; TRBD1 matches 8 bases. The CDR3 contains 14 residues. The V and J ends lost 3 bases and 2 bases, in that order; junction bases with no gene match: 6. CDR1 is DFQATT, CDR2 SNEGSKA, per germline (reference sequence). CDR3 region: CSARGGQAAYEQYF. The CDR3 nucleotides are TGCAGTGCTAGGGGGGGACAGGCGGCCTACGAGCAGTACTTC.

The gene calls are TRBV12-3 or TRBV12-4 and TRBJ1-5, with unresolved D. The V end lost 7 bases, the J end lost 0 bases, and 7 bases lay between the germline ends. CDR3 size: 13 residues. CDR3 sequence (DNA): TGTGCCAGCACCCTTAATAGCAATCAGCCCCAGCATTTT. Translated, it gives CASTLNSNQPQHF.

This clonotype was observed a handful of times. V usage is TRBV11-2 and J usage is TRBJ2-5, with 7 bases lining up with TRBD2. Germline V gives CDR1 SGHAT, CDR2 FQNNGV. V lost 4 bases, J lost 5 bases, and 4 bases stayed unmatched. The CDR3 spans 13 residues. CDR3 amino acids: CASSWEGLETQYF. CDR3 DNA sequence: TGTGCCAGCAGCTGGGAGGGTTTGGAGACCCAGTACTTC.

This clonotype was counted only a few times. The J gene is TRBJ2-7, the V gene TRBV7-2, with D uncertain. The germline gives CDR1 SGHTA, CDR2 FQGNSA. The ends were cut back, 5 bases at V and 2 bases at J, with 4 bases in the middle. The CDR3 totals 11 residues. CDR3 DNA: TGTGCCAGCAGCAACGCCTACGAGCAGTACTTC. Encoded protein: CASSNAYEQYF. Together with reference TRBV7-2 and TRBJ2-7, the CDR3 gives the full variable domain: GAGVSQSPSNKVTEKGKDVELRCDPISGHTALYWYRQSLGQGLEFLIYFQGNSAPDKSGLPSDRFSAERTGGSVSTLTIQRTQQEDSAVYLCASSNAYEQYFGPGTRLTVT.

This clonotype was seen only a few times. The chain carries TRBV6-6 and TRBJ2-3; D may be TRBD2 (7 bases). Per the germline V gene, CDR1 is MNHNY and CDR2 is SVGAGI (reference sequence). The CDR3 has 15 amino acids. V lost 2 bases and J 0 bases, leaving 9 bases between the germline ends. For the CDR3, the DNA is TGTGCCAGCAGTTACCGGGGGGCAAGCACAGATACGCAGTATTTT. Its protein is CASSYRGASTDTQYF.

This clonotype has just a few counts. This chain joins TRBV5-6 and TRBJ1-5, with D perhaps matching TRBD1 (5 bases). The V gene's germline CDR1 is SGHDT and CDR2 YYEEEE. This CDR3 is 15 amino acids long. The germline V and J ends were trimmed by 3 bases and 3 bases, with 13 bases remaining between them. CDR3 bases: TGTGCCAGCAGCTGGGGGGTTGGGAACAATCAGCCCCAGCATTTT. Translation gives CASSWGVGNNQPQHF.

This clonotype was observed at least ten times. This CDR3 reads CASIRLKKGGVNEQFF. CDR3 coding DNA: TGTGCCAGCATCCGCCTAAAAAAAGGGGGAGTCAATGAGCAGTTCTTC. This sequence joins TRBV7-9 and TRBJ2-1, with D possibly TRBD1 on 6 matching bases. V dropped 7 bases and J dropped 6 bases, with 22 bases sitting between them. CDR3 size: 16 residues. Germline V lookup: CDR1 SEHNR, CDR2 FQNEAQ (reference sequence).

The sample holds a few counts of this clonotype. The chain joins TRBV18 to TRBJ2-2; D is uncertain. V lost 8 bases to trimming and J lost 0 bases, with 10 bases between them. The CDR3 is made up of 14 amino acids. The germline V gene encodes CDR1 KGHSH and CDR2 LQKENI. The CDR3: CASTFASNTGELFF. In DNA, the CDR3 is TGTGCCAGCACCTTCGCTTCGAACACCGGGGAGCTGTTTTTT.

The chain carries TRBV20-1 and TRBJ1-2; maybe TRBD1 (6 bases). Deletions cut 2 bases from V and 8 bases from J, with 21 bases between. The CDR3 consists of 15 residues. Germline CDR1 is DFQATT and CDR2 is SNEGSKA (reference sequence). CDR3 residues: CSARNLIGRGYGYTF. The CDR3 DNA follows: TGCAGTGCTAGAAATCTTATCGGCAGGGGCTACGGCTACACCTTC.

This clonotype was recorded at least ten times. The V call is TRBV9, the J call TRBJ2-7; 11 nucleotides match TRBD2. The trim removed 4 bases at V and 3 bases at J, leaving 3 bases unmatched. Germline V gene sequence: CDR1 SGDLS, CDR2 YYNGEE. The CDR3 is 14 amino acids. The DNA of the CDR3 is TGTGCCAGCAGCTTCGGACTAGCGGGCTACGAGCAGTACTTC. Translating it yields CASSFGLAGYEQYF.

The rearrangement joins TRBV7-2 to TRBJ1-3; 9 bases agree with TRBD1. Germline V lookup: CDR1 SGHTA, CDR2 FQGNSA. J gave up 0 bases and V 3 bases, and 3 bases lay outside the gene matches. The CDR3 spans 16 residues. The CDR3 DNA follows: TGTGCCAGCAGCTTCCGGACAGGGGCCTCTGGAAACACCATATATTTT. It translates to CASSFRTGASGNTIYF.

This clonotype was observed a handful of times. J is TRBJ2-3 and V is TRBV14, with 11 nucleotides matching TRBD2. The CDR3 runs 16 residues. Germline values: CDR1 SGHDN, CDR2 FVKESK. The V segment lost 1 base and the J segment 4 bases; nucleotides outside the gene matches: 4. DNA of the CDR3: TGTGCCAGCAGCCAAGGATATAGCGGGGGGGCAGATACGCAGTATTTT. Translated: CASSQGYSGGADTQYF.

V gene TRBV10-3 combines with J gene TRBJ2-7; D is perhaps TRBD1 or TRBD2 (6 bases each). The CDR3 contains 15 residues. V was trimmed by 4 bases and J by 4 bases, leaving 17 bases between them. Germline V CDR1 and CDR2: ENHRY, SYGVKD. The CDR3 region is CAISVPGASMYEQYF. The CDR3 DNA is TGTGCCATCAGTGTGCCGGGGGCTTCGATGTACGAGCAGTACTTC.

This clonotype turned up a few times. This chain links TRBV5-1 with TRBJ1-1; 7 nucleotides match TRBD1. The germline gives CDR1 SGHRS, CDR2 YFSETQ. The CDR3 spans 14 residues. After removal of 4 bases from V and 1 base from J, the junction contained 4 bases not matched to a gene. In DNA form, the CDR3 reads TGCGCCAGCAGCGTGGACAGGCGGAACACTGAAGCTTTCTTT. This codes for CASSVDRRNTEAFF.